These T cell receptor beta chains were read from a single sample in a study of blood T cell repertoires in COVID-19. Here immunoSEQ multiplex PCR was the method, and the copy in TCRdb shows in-frame clones only, minus some. The data contain some 110,000 clones, roughly nine tenths of them singletons. The specimen was peripheral blood. These receptors were taken from an older man who had recovered from COVID-19. Both conserved end residues are part of each CDR3. Fields, in order: V gene, D gene, clone size, J gene, CDR3 DNA, CDR3 protein. The D gene is left open where the match is weak. Part of the rows lack a size; the others show once, few, many or a class for expanded clones.

TRBV5-6	TRBD2	.	TRBJ2-3	TGTGCCAGCAGCCTGGGACTAGCGGGGGGTTCTAGCACAGATACGCAGTATTTT	CASSLGLAGGSSTDTQYF
TRBV5-1	.	.	TRBJ2-7	TGCGCCAGCAGCTTGGGGCGGCAGGGTGTTGAGCAGTACTTC	CASSLGRQGVEQYF
TRBV18	TRBD1	once	TRBJ1-5	TGTGCCAGCTCACCAAACAGGGGGCTTGGCAATCAGCCCCAGCATTTT	CASSPNRGLGNQPQHF
TRBV6-5	.	.	TRBJ1-1	TGTGCCAGCAGTTACTCCCTGACGGGGAACACTGAAGCTTTCTTT	CASSYSLTGNTEAFF
TRBV20-1	.	.	TRBJ2-1	TGCAGTGCTAGACACTACAATGAGCAGTTCTTC	CSARHYNEQFF
TRBV9	TRBD2	.	TRBJ2-2	TGTGCCAGCAGCTCCCGGACTAGCGGATTCGGGGAGCTGTTTTTT	CASSSRTSGFGELFF
TRBV5-6	.	.	TRBJ1-3	TGTGCCAGCAGCGATAGTCTGGGCCGAGGAAACACCATATATTTT	CASSDSLGRGNTIYF
TRBV5-4	TRBD1	.	TRBJ2-7	TGTGCCAGCAGCTTGGGAGCGGGACAGGGGGCTTACGAGCAGTACTTC	CASSLGAGQGAYEQYF
TRBV7-3	.	.	TRBJ2-3	TGTGCCAGCAGCCCCCAGGGCCTTAGCACAGATACGCAGTATTTT	CASSPQGLSTDTQYF
TRBV7-2	.	.	TRBJ2-1	TGTGCCAGCAGCTTAGAGGCGGACTACTACAATGAGCAGTTCTTC	CASSLEADYYNEQFF
TRBV28	TRBD1	.	TRBJ1-6	TGTGCCAGCAGTTTAGGGGACAGGGGTTATTCACCCCTCCACTTT	CASSLGDRGYSPLHF
TRBV2	TRBD1	.	TRBJ2-7	TGTGCCAGCAGTCTCGACAGGGGAAACCACGAGCAGTACTTC	CASSLDRGNHEQYF
TRBV5-1	TRBD1	.	TRBJ1-1	TGCGCCAGCAGCATACAGGGGACGGGAGCTTTCTTT	CASSIQGTGAFF
TRBV5-1	.	.	TRBJ2-3	TGCGCCAGCAGCTTCAGTCGGGCAGGGGGCACAGATACGCAGTATTTT	CASSFSRAGGTDTQYF
TRBV7-9	TRBD1	.	TRBJ1-2	TGTGCCAGCAGCTTAGGGGACAGGGGCAAATTTAACTATGGCTACACCTTC	CASSLGDRGKFNYGYTF
TRBV28	TRBD2	.	TRBJ2-3	TGTGCCAGCAGTATACTAGCGGGGGGGGCAGATACGCAGTATTTT	CASSILAGGADTQYF
TRBV6-6	.	.	TRBJ1-2	TGTGCCAGCAGTTCAGGACTGAACTATGGCTACACCTTC	CASSSGLNYGYTF
TRBV10-3	TRBD2	.	TRBJ2-1	TGTGCCATCGGGTTGAGCGGGAAGGTTGAGCAGTTCTTC	CAIGLSGKVEQFF
TRBV5-1	TRBD1	.	TRBJ2-7	TGCGCCAGCAGCTCTGGGACAGGCTACGAGCAGTACTTC	CASSSGTGYEQYF
TRBV7-9	.	.	TRBJ1-1	TGTGCCAGCAGCCGGCCCTCGACAGCGAACACTGAAGCTTTCTTT	CASSRPSTANTEAFF
TRBV5-6	TRBD2	.	TRBJ2-1	TGTGCCAGCAGCTTCGGACTAGCGGGGAACAATGAGCAGTTCTTC	CASSFGLAGNNEQFF
TRBV28	TRBD1	.	TRBJ1-5	TGTGCCAGCAGCCATATGGCACAGGGGACTGTGAACAATCAGCCCCAGCATTTT	CASSHMAQGTVNNQPQHF
TRBV15	TRBD1	.	TRBJ2-3	TGTGCCACCAGCAGAGATCGGGACAGGGGTCGCACAGATACGCAGTATTTT	CATSRDRDRGRTDTQYF
TRBV6-2/TRBV6-3	TRBD1	.	TRBJ1-5	TGTGCCAGCAGCTCCACAGGGGGAGGCCTCCAGCCCCAGCATTTT	CASSSTGGGLQPQHF
TRBV12-3/TRBV12-4	TRBD1	.	TRBJ2-3	TGTGCCAGCGAGCAGGGGGCAACAGATACGCAGTATTTT	CASEQGATDTQYF
TRBV5-4	TRBD2	once	TRBJ2-1	TGTGCCAGCAGGGTTTTGGGCGGGGGGTTCGATGAGCAGTTCTTC	CASRVLGGGFDEQFF